The 9 T cell receptor beta chains reported below all come from one sample, sequenced in a study of cytotoxic CD8 clonotypes in ibrutinib-treated CLL. TCRdb keeps only in-frame clones here, not all; method: immunoSEQ multiplex PCR. The table shows about 6,000 clones, with 65% to 85% occurring only once. The specimen was PBMCs, collected before ibrutinib treatment. The receptor set was obtained from a human donor with chronic lymphocytic leukemia.

In DNA form, the CDR3 reads TGCGCCAGCAGCTGGCAGGGGGCAGATCTAGGCTATGGCTACACCTTC. Amino acid sequence: CASSWQGADLGYGYTF. This chain joins TRBV5-1 and TRBJ1-2; 8 nucleotides align to TRBD1. The CDR3 is 16 amino acids. Germline V gene lookup returns CDR1 SGHRS and CDR2 YFSETQ. The V and J ends lost 3 bases and 4 bases, in that order; junction bases with no gene match: 11.

This clone is categorized as large. J is TRBJ2-3 and V is TRBV7-8, with D possibly being TRBD1 (6 bases). CDR1 is SGHVS, CDR2 FQNEAQ, per germline. This CDR3 comprises 15 residues. Trimming took 0 bases from V and 2 from J, leaving 9 bases between them. The CDR3 sequence: CASSLAQGNTDTQYF. CDR3 DNA: TGTGCCAGCAGCTTAGCGCAGGGGAACACAGATACGCAGTATTTT.

The chain joins TRBV7-2 to TRBJ2-1; 8 bases map to TRBD1. The germline CDR1 and CDR2 sequences are SGHTA and FQGNSA. The CDR3 loop spans 16 amino acids. After removal of 5 bases from V and 10 bases from J, the junction contained 16 bases not matched to a gene. The CDR3 region has the DNA TGTGCCAGCAGCCCGAGGACAGGGAGTGATGCAAACGAGCAGTTCTTC. Amino acid sequence: CASSPRTGSDANEQFF.

The V call is TRBV27, the J call TRBJ2-7, with TRBD2 matching over 11 bases. Germline V gene lookup returns CDR1 MNHEY and CDR2 SMNVEV (reference sequence). The CDR3 extends over 15 amino acids. V trimming: 3 bases; J trimming: 3 bases; junction bases outside the gene matches: 4. The CDR3: CASSLTSGISYEQYF. The CDR3 nucleotides are TGTGCCAGCAGTTTGACTAGCGGGATAAGCTACGAGCAGTACTTC.

J is TRBJ1-4 and V is TRBV18, with D hard to call. CDR3 length: 14 residues. The V end was cut by 3 bases, the J end by 0 bases, with 5 bases between. Germline CDR1 reads KGHSH; CDR2 reads LQKENI. In DNA, the CDR3 is TGTGCCAGCTCACCGATTGCAACTAATGAAAAACTGTTTTTT. It specifies CASSPIATNEKLFF. Full variable domain (missing parts from reference TRBV18 and TRBJ1-4): NAGVMQNPRHLVRRRGQEARLRCSPMKGHSHVYWYRQLPEEGLKFMVYLQKENIIDESGMPKERFSAEFPKEGPSILRIQQVVRGDSAAYFCASSPIATNEKLFFGSGTQLSVL.

The V call is TRBV10-3, the J call TRBJ2-1; 11 bases agree with TRBD2. The CDR3 totals 16 residues. Germline V lookup: CDR1 ENHRY, CDR2 SYGVKD. The V and J ends lost 4 bases and 2 bases, in that order; junction bases with no gene match: 4. The CDR3 protein is CAISGTSGLPYNEQFF. The CDR3 bases are TGTGCCATCAGTGGGACTAGCGGGCTCCCCTACAATGAGCAGTTCTTC.

The CDR3 here is CASSLGGGFYEQYF. CDR3 nucleotides: TGTGCCAGCAGCTTAGGGGGTGGATTCTACGAGCAGTACTTC. This sequence joins TRBV7-6 and TRBJ2-7; D is unclear. Germline CDR1 is SGHVS and CDR2 is FNYEAQ. Trimming shortened V by 1 base and J by 3 bases, and 10 bases separated the two germline ends. The CDR3 extends over 14 amino acids.

The V gene is TRBV6-6, the J gene TRBJ1-1; possibly TRBD1 for D (6 bases). The germline CDR1 and CDR2 sequences are MNHNY and SVGAGI (reference sequence). The CDR3 contains 16 residues. V lost 6 bases and J 1 base, leaving 18 bases between the germline ends. The CDR3 is CASSRSTGGPNTEAFF. Written as DNA, the CDR3 is TGTGCCAGCAGCAGATCGACAGGAGGCCCGAACACTGAAGCTTTCTTT.

This clone was counted a single time. The chain recombines TRBV6-6 with TRBJ1-5; unclear D gene. The CDR3 sequence is 13 residues long. The V gene's germline CDR1 is MNHNY and CDR2 SVGAGI (reference sequence). The ends were cut back, 6 bases at V and 4 bases at J, with 10 bases in the middle. In DNA, the CDR3 is TGTGCCAGCAGCCCAGGCTTAAATCAGCCCCAGCATTTT. Amino acids: CASSPGLNQPQHF.